This paragraph reports one T cell receptor beta chain. This entry belongs to a study of monozygotic twins with inflammatory bowel disease. TCRdb re-analyzed the 5' RACE reads; it lists each CDR3 protein once, without DNA. This repertoire comprises more than 300,000 distinct CDR3 sequences; its ten largest clones make up roughly 5.8%. CDR1 SGHTA and CDR2 FQGNSA come from the germline V gene. The CDR3 has 15 residues. The sequenced sample consisted of blood. The sequence derives from a human donor with ulcerative colitis or Crohn's disease, or a healthy co-twin of an affected twin (not recorded which). This chain joins TRBV7-2 and TRBJ2-1; TCRdb lists TRBD2, though no DNA is available to test this call. CDR3 in amino acids: CASSSGAVTYNEQFF.